The 5 T cell receptor beta chains reported below all come from one sample, sequenced in a study of radiotherapy plus CTLA-4 blockade in lung cancer. Sequenced by immunoSEQ multiplex PCR; TCRdb stores in-frame clones only, minus some. The sample shows tens of thousands of clones, around 83% of them seen only once. The sample here was peripheral blood, taken from a patient treated with radiotherapy plus ipilimumab. The source is a human donor with non-small cell lung cancer who had stable disease on radiotherapy plus ipilimumab.

The rearrangement uses TRBV19 and TRBJ2-1, with TRBD1 identical over 9 bases. Germline trimming cut 3 bases from V and 7 bases from J; bases unmatched to any gene: 1. The CDR3 runs 13 residues. Germline CDR1 is LNHDA and CDR2 is SQIVND (reference sequence). CDR3 in DNA: TGTGCCAGTAGTATGGACAGGGGAAATGAGCAGTTCTTC. Its protein is CASSMDRGNEQFF.

The genes are TRBV6-5 and TRBJ1-1, with unresolved D. In germline, CDR1 is MNHEY, CDR2 SVGAGI. This CDR3 region has 14 residues. Trimming shortened V by 2 bases and J by 7 bases, and 14 bases separated the two germline ends. The DNA for the CDR3 is TGTGCCAGCAGTTACGCAGCCAGATCGGATGAAGCTTTCTTT. This encodes CASSYAARSDEAFF.

The rearrangement joins TRBV6-4 to TRBJ1-6; D might be TRBD1 (5 bases). Germline CDR1 and CDR2: MRHNA and SNTAGT. Trimming removed 2 bases at V and 7 bases at J, with 15 bases between. The CDR3 has 16 amino acids. This chain's CDR3 is CASSDGSSGRNSPLHF. The CDR3 nucleotides are TGTGCCAGCAGTGACGGATCTTCAGGGAGGAATTCACCCCTCCACTTT.

This clone was picked up one time. This rearrangement joins TRBV2 to TRBJ1-2; tentative D call: TRBD1 (6 bases). This CDR3 is 12 amino acids long. The germline V and J ends were trimmed by 7 bases and 4 bases, with 10 bases remaining between them. Germline assignment: CDR1 SNHLY and CDR2 FYNNEI. This CDR3 reads CASKGGPYGYTF. CDR3 in DNA: TGTGCCAGCAAAGGGGGTCCCTATGGCTACACCTTC. The whole variable domain, filled in from reference TRBV2 and TRBJ1-2, reads EPEVTQTPSHQVTQMGQEVILRCVPISNHLYFYWYRQILGQKVEFLVSFYNNEISEKSEIFDDQFSVERPDGSNFTLKIRSTKLEDSAMYFCASKGGPYGYTFGSGTRLTVV.

This clone showed up just a few times. J is TRBJ1-4 and V is TRBV7-2, with D possibly matching TRBD1 (6 bases). Germline V gene lookup returns CDR1 SGHTA and CDR2 FQGNSA. This CDR3 is 17 amino acids long. V was shortened by 2 bases and J by 0 bases, with 13 bases between the two germline ends. This chain's CDR3 is CASSLPFDRTTNEKLFF. The CDR3 DNA reads as TGTGCCAGCAGCTTACCTTTTGACAGGACAACTAATGAAAAACTGTTTTTT.